What follows is one TCR beta chain and its context. Its cognate antigen is unknown. V was shortened by 3 bases and J by 1 base, with 15 bases between the two germline ends. The CDR3 runs 16 residues. Germline CDR1 and CDR2: SGHDT and YYEEEE. These data come from a study of blood T cells in healthy people across ages. As for the study in general: About one barcoded beta molecule was captured per two T cells (by template switching).

Study-wide points: Observed TCR beta diversity per million T cells went down as age went up. This fall followed a roughly linear course with age. It was held that diversity estimates obtained from one million T cells represented underestimates.

A second PCR, run for roughly 7 to 11 cycles, used a sample-barcoded 5' primer plus a J-beta primer mix. TCRdb reprocessed the 5' RACE reads via MiXCR and lists one record per CDR3 protein. The table shows about 1.7 million distinct CDR3 sequences, with about 28% occurring only once. PBMCs, at least 6.5 million per sample, were isolated. The TCR was taken from a woman aged 25-40 years in good health. Sequencing used blood. The chain employs TRBV5-6 and TRBJ2-3; D is unclear. DNA of the CDR3: TGTGCCAGCAGCTATTTGACGGAACACGGCACAGATACGCAGTATTTT. Amino acids: CASSYLTEHGTDTQYF.